The 8 T cell receptor beta chains below all came from one sample that was sequenced in a study of HIV-infected patients and healthy controls. Reverse transcription used around 500 ng RNA and constant-region primers for alpha and beta. Alpha and beta chain libraries were made separately by chain-specific third strand synthesis with multiplexing indices. Using its own MiXCR run on the 5' RACE reads, TCRdb lists one record per CDR3 protein. The table shows several thousand distinct CDR3 sequences, with more than 10% occurring only once. The repertoire came from unfractionated whole blood and reflected all unsorted peripheral T cells. The material was blood, obtained before antiretroviral therapy. The receptors derive from an adult with HIV infection.

The CDR3, as DNA: TGTGCCAGCAGTCCCAGTACCGGGGAGCTGTTTTTT. Encoded protein: CASSPSTGELFF. The chain joins TRBV12-3 or TRBV12-4 to TRBJ2-2; D gene unclear. V shed 5 bases and J shed 5 bases, with 6 bases lying between them. The CDR3 loop spans 12 amino acids.

This clonotype was observed many times. This chain joins TRBV6-1 and TRBJ2-7; 7 nucleotides line up with TRBD2. The junction had 18 bases not matched to a gene; V was cut back by 4 bases and J by 3 bases. The CDR3 has 18 residues. Germline V gives CDR1 MNHNS, CDR2 SASEGT. CDR3 DNA: TGTGCCAGCAGTGGGCCTGAGGTCGGGGGGAGGGTGTACTACGAGCAGTACTTC. Its protein product is CASSGPEVGGRVYYEQYF.

This clonotype was recorded a few times. The genes are TRBV21-1 and TRBJ1-2. TRBV21-1 is a listed pseudogene. This CDR3 is built from 12 residues. The CDR3 sequence is CAVEGANYGYTF. CDR3 nucleotide sequence: TGTGCCGTTGAGGGAGCTAACTATGGCTACACCTTC.

V usage is TRBV29-1 and J usage is TRBJ2-7, with a weak D call TRBD2 (6 bases). Germline V CDR1 and CDR2: SQVTM, ANQGSEA. This CDR3 has 14 residues. V gave up 3 bases and J gave up 3 bases, with 15 bases separating them. In nucleotides, the CDR3 is TGCAGCGTTGATGGGGGTAAGGGAGGCTACGAGCAGTACTTC. Its protein is CSVDGGKGGYEQYF.

This clonotype was seen many times. CDR3 nucleotide sequence: TGTGCCAGCAGCTTAGTCTTCGCAGGGGTTAAGTCTGGGGCCAACGTCCTGACTTTC. Its protein product is CASSLVFAGVKSGANVLTF. The chain links TRBV7-9 to TRBJ2-6, with D possibly TRBD1 on 6 matching bases. Per the germline V gene, CDR1 is SEHNR and CDR2 is FQNEAQ (reference sequence). V was clipped by 1 base and J by 1 base, with 17 bases between them. This CDR3 has 19 amino acids.

This clonotype is classed as medium-sized. The CDR3 is CASSDRGGYNEQFF. DNA of the CDR3: TGTGCCAGCTCTGACAGGGGGGGTTACAATGAGCAGTTCTTC. The V gene is TRBV6-2 or TRBV6-3, the J gene TRBJ2-1, with 9 bases matching TRBD1. J was trimmed by 4 bases and V by 8 bases; bases with no gene match: 6. This CDR3 spans 14 amino acids. Germline CDR1 reads MNHEY; CDR2 reads SVGEGT.

This clonotype was detected many times. This rearrangement joins TRBV5-5 to TRBJ2-5; TRBD2 matches 13 bases. V shed 4 bases, J shed 4 bases, and the junction held 4 bases outside the gene matches. The CDR3 loop spans 15 amino acids. Germline-derived CDR1 and CDR2 are SGHKS and YYEKEE (reference sequence). The DNA for the CDR3 is TGTGCCAGCAGCCCGACTAGCGGGAGGAGAGAGACCCAGTACTTC. The encoded protein is CASSPTSGRRETQYF.

Many counts were recorded for this clonotype. The chain links TRBV4-2 to TRBJ2-3; TRBD2 agrees at 12 bases. This CDR3 spans 17 amino acids. CDR1 LGHNA and CDR2 YNFKEQ come from the germline V gene. The V gene end was trimmed by 4 bases and the J gene end by 2 bases; junction bases not matched to a gene: 7. As DNA, the CDR3 is TGTGCCAGCAGCCCGAGTAGACTAGCGGGGGTCACAGATACGCAGTATTTT. Its protein product is CASSPSRLAGVTDTQYF.